The clone carrying this T cell receptor (beta chain) was detected once. Antigen specificity is unknown. This sample was included in a study of cytomegalovirus exposure and HLA in healthy donors. Study findings and constraints: Because they were indistinguishable, some V segments, including TRBV6-2 and TRBV6-3, were excluded.

The PCR had 60 Vbeta and 13 Jbeta primers. The method was immunoSEQ multiplex PCR; TCRdb's version includes in-frame clones alone and lacks a portion of them. The sample yields some 240,000 clones, around nine tenths seen once. Germline V gene lookup returns CDR1 SGHNT and CDR2 YYREEE (reference sequence). Deletions cut 0 bases from V and 10 bases from J, with 11 bases between. The CDR3 runs to 13 residues. The clonotype comes from a girl aged 2 to 10 in good health and CMV-seronegative. The sample taken for sequencing was PBMCs. The chain combines TRBV5-4 with TRBJ2-1; maybe TRBD2 (5 bases). The CDR3 loop reads CASSLDTPGEQFF. In nucleotides, the CDR3 is TGTGCCAGCAGCTTGGATACGCCGGGGGAGCAGTTCTTC.